One sample yielded the 2 T cell receptor beta chains listed below, sequenced in a study of blood T cell repertoires in COVID-19. The assay was immunoSEQ multiplex PCR, and TCRdb's table has in-frame clones only and misses some. The sample holds 400,000 to 500,000 clones, 70% to 90% seen once. The sequenced sample was PBMCs or T cells enriched from blood (not recorded which). These receptors all stem from a woman aged 18-30 years who had been exposed to COVID-19.

The chain links TRBV5-1 to TRBJ1-4, with D tentatively TRBD1 (6 bases). V lost 4 bases to trimming and J lost 4 bases, with 17 bases between them. This CDR3 has 16 amino acids. CDR1 and CDR2 from the germline V gene are SGHRS and YFSETQ. The CDR3 nucleotides read TGCGCCAGCAGCCGATCAGGGGCATCCTTTAATGAAAAACTGTTTTTT. It translates to CASSRSGASFNEKLFF. Filled out from reference TRBV5-1 and TRBJ1-4, the complete variable domain reads KAGVTQTPRYLIKTRGQQVTLSCSPISGHRSVSWYQQTPGQGLQFLFEYFSETQRNKGNFPGRFSGRQFSNSRSEMNVSTLELGDSALYLCASSRSGASFNEKLFFGSGTQLSVL.

CDR3 DNA: TGTGCCAGCAGCTTAGAGGGACCTGCGACAGGGATTTACGAGCAGTACTTC. It codes for CASSLEGPATGIYEQYF. The chain recombines TRBV7-2 with TRBJ2-7; 7 nucleotides agree with TRBD1. This CDR3 contains 17 residues. Germline V gives CDR1 SGHTA, CDR2 FQGNSA. Trimming took 1 base from V and 4 from J; bases not matched to a gene: 13.